The 9 T cell receptor beta chains presented below share a single source sample, sequenced in a study of cytomegalovirus exposure and HLA in healthy donors. The PCR used 60 Vbeta and 13 Jbeta primers. Repertoires were generated with immunoSEQ multiplex PCR, while TCRdb's copy carries only in-frame clones and drops some. The sample lists over 150,000 clones, 80% seen once, with 4.5% to 7% in the top ten. What was sequenced was PBMCs. These receptors all come from a woman in her thirties or forties in good health and CMV-seropositive.

This clone has more than one count but fewer than ten. The V call is TRBV1, the J call TRBJ2-5; TRBD2, the table's D call, was not compared with the DNA. TRBV1 is noted as a pseudogene. The CDR3 length is 16 residues. The CDR3 sequence is CTSSHSSGRVVVTQYF. CDR3 DNA sequence: TGCACCAGCAGCCATTCTAGCGGGAGGGTGGTGGTAACCCAGTACTTC.

The chain recombines TRBV12-5 with TRBJ2-2, with D hard to call. This CDR3 comprises 13 residues. Trimming stripped 6 bases from V and 0 bases from J, with 5 bases between. Germline CDR1 LGHNT, CDR2 FRNRAP. CDR3 bases: TGTGCTAGTGGCACAACGAACACCGGGGAGCTGTTTTTT. Translating gives CASGTTNTGELFF.

V usage is TRBV30 and J usage is TRBJ1-5; no definite D call. Germline values: CDR1 GTSNPN, CDR2 SVGIG (reference sequence). The CDR3 contains 14 residues. The V end lost 2 bases, the J end lost 2 bases, and 10 bases lay between the germline ends. The CDR3 here is CAWSLGSGNQPQHF. The CDR3 DNA follows: TGTGCCTGGAGTCTAGGCTCTGGCAATCAGCCCCAGCATTTT. The full variable domain, rest sourced from reference TRBV30 and TRBJ1-5, is SQTIHQWPATLVQPVGSPLSLECTVEGTSNPNLYWYRQAAGRGLQLLFYSVGIGQISSEVPQNLSASRPQDRQFILSSKKLLLSDSGFYLCAWSLGSGNQPQHFGDGTRLSIL.

The chain couples TRBV2 to TRBJ1-1; possibly TRBD1 for D (5 bases). Trimming removed 6 bases at V and 11 bases at J, with 22 bases between. The CDR3 runs 14 residues. Germline V gene data show CDR1 as SNHLY and CDR2 as FYNNEI. In DNA form, the CDR3 reads TGTGCCAGCAGCCAAATCGTATCGGGGACTATGGCTTTCTTT. This gives the protein CASSQIVSGTMAFF.

This sequence joins TRBV27 and TRBJ2-3; 13 bases are a match to TRBD2. There are 16 residues in the CDR3. Germline-derived CDR1 and CDR2 are MNHEY and SMNVEV (reference sequence). J was trimmed by 3 bases and V by 5 bases; bases with no gene match: 5. The CDR3 DNA reads as TGTGCCAGCAGTCTACGGACTAGCGGGAGAACAGATACGCAGTATTTT. Its translation: CASSLRTSGRTDTQYF.

The CDR3: CASSSPPSGNYGYTF. Written as DNA, the CDR3 is TGTGCCAGCAGTTCCCCACCCTCGGGTAACTATGGCTACACCTTC. This rearrangement joins TRBV27 to TRBJ1-2; no clear D gene. There are 15 residues in the CDR3. V lost 4 bases and J 1 base, leaving 13 bases between the germline ends. Germline CDR1 and CDR2: MNHEY and SMNVEV (reference sequence).

The chain couples TRBV5-4 to TRBJ2-2; TRBD1 is a possible D gene (6 bases). The CDR3 runs to 17 residues. Per the germline V gene, CDR1 is SGHNT and CDR2 is YYREEE (reference sequence). With 5 bases removed from V and 1 base from J, the gap between germline ends came to 18 bases. The CDR3 spells CASSQYRGTLNTGELFF. The CDR3, as DNA: TGTGCCAGCAGTCAATACCGAGGGACACTGAACACCGGGGAGCTGTTTTTT.

The gene calls are TRBV28 and TRBJ2-7; 7 bases line up with TRBD2. CDR3 length equals 12 residues. V dropped 7 bases and J dropped 5; count of bases not matched to a gene: 5. In germline, CDR1 is MDHEN, CDR2 SYDVKM. In nucleotides, the CDR3 is TGTGCCAGCAACAGCGGGACCCACGAGCAGTACTTC. Residues: CASNSGTHEQYF.

The V gene is TRBV11-2, the J gene TRBJ2-7; D not certain. The CDR3 contains 16 residues. V shed 4 bases and J shed 0 bases, with 16 bases lying between them. CDR1 and CDR2 from the germline V gene are SGHAT and FQNNGV. CDR3 loop: CASSSFLSGGSYEQYF. CDR3 nucleotides: TGTGCCAGCAGCTCCTTTCTGTCGGGTGGCTCCTACGAGCAGTACTTC.